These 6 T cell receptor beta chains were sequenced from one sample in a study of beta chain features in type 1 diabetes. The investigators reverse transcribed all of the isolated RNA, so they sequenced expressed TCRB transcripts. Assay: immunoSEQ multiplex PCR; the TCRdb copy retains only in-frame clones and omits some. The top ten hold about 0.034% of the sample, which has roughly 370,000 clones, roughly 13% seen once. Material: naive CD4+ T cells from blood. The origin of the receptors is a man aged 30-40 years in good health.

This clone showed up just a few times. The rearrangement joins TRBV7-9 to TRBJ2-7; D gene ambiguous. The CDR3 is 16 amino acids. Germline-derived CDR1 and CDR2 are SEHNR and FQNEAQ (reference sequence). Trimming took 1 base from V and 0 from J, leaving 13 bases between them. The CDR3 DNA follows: TGTGCCAGCAGCTTAGGGGAACGAGGCGACTCCTACGAGCAGTACTTC. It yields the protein CASSLGERGDSYEQYF.

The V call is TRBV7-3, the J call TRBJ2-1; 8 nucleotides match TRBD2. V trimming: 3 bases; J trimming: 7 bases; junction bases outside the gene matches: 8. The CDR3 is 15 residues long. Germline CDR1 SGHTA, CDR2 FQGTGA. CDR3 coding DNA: TGTGCCAGCAGCTTTAAAGCGGGAGTGGGGAATGAGCAGTTCTTC. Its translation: CASSFKAGVGNEQFF.

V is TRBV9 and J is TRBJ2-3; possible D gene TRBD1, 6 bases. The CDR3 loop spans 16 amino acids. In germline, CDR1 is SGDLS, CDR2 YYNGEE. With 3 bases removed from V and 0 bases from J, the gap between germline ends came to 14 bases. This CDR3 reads CASSDLGTQSTDTQYF. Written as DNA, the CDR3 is TGTGCCAGCAGCGATTTAGGGACACAGAGCACAGATACGCAGTATTTT.

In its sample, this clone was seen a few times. CDR3: CASSVAGTGSTDTQYF. CDR3 sequence (DNA): TGTGCCAGCAGCGTTGCGGGGACTGGATCCACAGATACGCAGTATTTT. The chain is built from TRBV7-2 and TRBJ2-3; D perhaps matches TRBD2 (6 bases). The CDR3 has 16 amino acids. The V end lost 5 bases, the J end lost 2 bases, and 17 bases lay between the germline ends. CDR1 is SGHTA, CDR2 FQGNSA, per germline.

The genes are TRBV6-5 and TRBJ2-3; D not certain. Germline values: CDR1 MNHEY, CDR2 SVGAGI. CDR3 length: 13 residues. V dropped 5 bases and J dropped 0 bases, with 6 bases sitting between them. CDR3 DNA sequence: TGTGCCAGCAGTCCATTTAGCACAGATACGCAGTATTTT. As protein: CASSPFSTDTQYF.

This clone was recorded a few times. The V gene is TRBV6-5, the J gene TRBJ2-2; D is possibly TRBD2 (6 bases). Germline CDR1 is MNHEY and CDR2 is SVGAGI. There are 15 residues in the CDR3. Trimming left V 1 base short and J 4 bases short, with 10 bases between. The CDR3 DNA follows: TGTGCCAGCAGTTACTTCTCTAGCGTCACCGGGGAGCTGTTTTTT. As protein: CASSYFSSVTGELFF.